This T cell receptor beta chain stems from a study of blood T cell repertoires in COVID-19. Germline V CDR1 and CDR2: MGHRA, YSYEKL. The V segment lost 0 bases and the J segment 8 bases; nucleotides outside the gene matches: 12. CDR3 length: 17 residues. Sequencing was performed with immunoSEQ multiplex PCR; in TCRdb, only in-frame clones are kept and a portion is missing. The sample has 95,000 to 110,000 clones, about four fifths seen once. Sequenced input: peripheral blood. The sequence derives from a man aged 60-69 years with acute or convalescent COVID-19. J is TRBJ2-1 and V is TRBV4-1, with 8 bases identical to TRBD1. The CDR3 bases are TGCGCCAGCAGCCAAGATATGAGAAGACAGGGGCGGGATGAGCAGTTCTTC. Translated: CASSQDMRRQGRDEQFF.